Included here is one TCR beta chain sequence, with context. Its antigen is undetermined. This entry is derived from a study of shared clonotypes between healthy human individuals. Whole-study results and caveats: Naive CD4 clonotypes were shared across a few donors at about 5.3%.

Positive CCR7 selection of CD45RO-negative cells yielded the naive CD8 cells, and terminally differentiated effector memory CD45RA+ cells were excluded. The germline V and J ends were trimmed by 5 bases and 4 bases, with 14 bases remaining between them. The CDR3 sequence is 14 residues long. Germline V lookup: CDR1 SEHNR, CDR2 FQNEAQ (reference sequence). Several immunoSEQ plates received, in even portions, the genomic DNA of each subset. Some clones are missing from TCRdb's copy, which holds only in-frame ones; the method was immunoSEQ multiplex PCR. The sample holds about 2 million clones, around 96% seen once.

Sequencing input: naive CD8+ T cells sorted from blood. The chain uses TRBV7-9 and TRBJ1-2, with D possibly matching TRBD1 (5 bases). The TCR sequence derives from a man between 18 and 29 years old in good health. This CDR3 is CASSPQGPIYGYTF. CDR3 nucleotide sequence: TGTGCCAGCAGCCCTCAGGGTCCCATCTATGGCTACACCTTC.